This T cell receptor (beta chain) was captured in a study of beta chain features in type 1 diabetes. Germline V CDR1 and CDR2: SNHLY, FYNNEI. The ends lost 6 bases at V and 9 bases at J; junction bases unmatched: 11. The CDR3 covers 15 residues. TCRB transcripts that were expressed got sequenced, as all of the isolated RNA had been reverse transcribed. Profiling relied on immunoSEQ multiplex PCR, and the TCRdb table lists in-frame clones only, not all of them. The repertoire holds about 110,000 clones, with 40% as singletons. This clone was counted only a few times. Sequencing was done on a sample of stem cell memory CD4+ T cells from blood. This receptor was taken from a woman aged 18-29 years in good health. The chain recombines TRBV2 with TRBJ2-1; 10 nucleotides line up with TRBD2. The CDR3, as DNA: TGTGCCAGCAGACAGCGGGAGGGCCGAGTGGGTGAGCAGTTCTTC. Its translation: CASRQREGRVGEQFF.